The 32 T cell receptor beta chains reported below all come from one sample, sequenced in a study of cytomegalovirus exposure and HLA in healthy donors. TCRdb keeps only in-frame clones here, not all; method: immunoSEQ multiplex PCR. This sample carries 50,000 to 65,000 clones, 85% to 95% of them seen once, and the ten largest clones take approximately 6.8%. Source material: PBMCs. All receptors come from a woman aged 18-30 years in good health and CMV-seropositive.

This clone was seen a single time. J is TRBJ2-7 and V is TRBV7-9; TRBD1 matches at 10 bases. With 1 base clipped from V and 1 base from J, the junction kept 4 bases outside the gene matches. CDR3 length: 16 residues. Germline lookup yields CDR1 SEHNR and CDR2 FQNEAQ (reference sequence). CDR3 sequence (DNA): TGTGCCAGCAGCTTAGATCCGGGACAGGGGTCCTACGAGCAGTACTTC. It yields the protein CASSLDPGQGSYEQYF.

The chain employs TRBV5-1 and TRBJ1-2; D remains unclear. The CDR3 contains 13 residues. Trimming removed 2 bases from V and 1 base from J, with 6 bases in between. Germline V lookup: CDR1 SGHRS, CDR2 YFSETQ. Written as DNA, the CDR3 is TGCGCCAGCAGCTTACAGCTTAACTATGGCTACACCTTC. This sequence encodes CASSLQLNYGYTF.

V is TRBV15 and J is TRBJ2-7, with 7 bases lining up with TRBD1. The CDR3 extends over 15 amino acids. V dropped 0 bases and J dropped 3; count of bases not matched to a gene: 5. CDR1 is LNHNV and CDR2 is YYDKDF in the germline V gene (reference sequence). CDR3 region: CATSRDNRQGYEQYF. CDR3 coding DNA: TGTGCCACCAGCAGAGATAACCGACAGGGCTACGAGCAGTACTTC.

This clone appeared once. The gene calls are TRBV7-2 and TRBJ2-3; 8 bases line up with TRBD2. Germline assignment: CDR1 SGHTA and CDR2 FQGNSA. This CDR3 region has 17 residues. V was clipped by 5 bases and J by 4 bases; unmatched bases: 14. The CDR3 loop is CASSPTTSVVTADTQYF. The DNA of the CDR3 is TGTGCCAGCAGCCCCACGACTAGCGTGGTTACTGCAGATACGCAGTATTTT.

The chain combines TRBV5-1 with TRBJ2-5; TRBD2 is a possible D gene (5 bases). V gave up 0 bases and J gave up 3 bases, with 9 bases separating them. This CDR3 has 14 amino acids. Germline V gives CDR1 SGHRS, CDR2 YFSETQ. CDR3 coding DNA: TGCGCCAGCAGCTTGGGTGACGGGAAAGAGACCCAGTACTTC. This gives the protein CASSLGDGKETQYF.

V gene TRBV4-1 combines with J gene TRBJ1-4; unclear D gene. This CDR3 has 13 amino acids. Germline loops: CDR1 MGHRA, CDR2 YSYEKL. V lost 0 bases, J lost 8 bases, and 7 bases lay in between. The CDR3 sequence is CASSQEFAEKLFF. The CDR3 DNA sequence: TGCGCCAGCAGCCAAGAGTTCGCGGAAAAACTGTTTTTT.

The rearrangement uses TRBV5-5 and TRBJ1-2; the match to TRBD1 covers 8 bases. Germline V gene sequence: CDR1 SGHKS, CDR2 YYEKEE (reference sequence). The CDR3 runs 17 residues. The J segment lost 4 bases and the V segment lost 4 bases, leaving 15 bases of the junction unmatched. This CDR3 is CASSAWTGTTNPYGYTF. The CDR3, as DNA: TGTGCCAGCAGCGCCTGGACAGGGACCACTAACCCCTATGGCTACACCTTC. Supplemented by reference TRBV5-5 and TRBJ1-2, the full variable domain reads DAGVTQSPTHLIKTRGQQVTLRCSPISGHKSVSWYQQVLGQGPQFIFQYYEKEERGRGNFPDRFSARQFPNYSSELNVNALLLGDSALYLCASSAWTGTTNPYGYTFGSGTRLTVV.

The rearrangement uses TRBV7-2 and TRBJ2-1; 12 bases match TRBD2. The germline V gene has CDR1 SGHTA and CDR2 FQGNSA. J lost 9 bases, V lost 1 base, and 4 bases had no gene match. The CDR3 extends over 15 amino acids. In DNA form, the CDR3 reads TGTGCCAGCAGCTTAGAACTAGCGGGGGGCGCTGAGCAGTTCTTC. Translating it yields CASSLELAGGAEQFF.

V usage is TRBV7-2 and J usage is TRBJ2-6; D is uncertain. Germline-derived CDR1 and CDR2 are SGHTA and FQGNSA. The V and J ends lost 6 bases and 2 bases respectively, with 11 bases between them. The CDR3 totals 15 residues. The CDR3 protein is CASSLLLAGANVLTF. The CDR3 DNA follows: TGTGCCAGCAGTCTACTCCTCGCTGGGGCCAACGTCCTGACTTTC.

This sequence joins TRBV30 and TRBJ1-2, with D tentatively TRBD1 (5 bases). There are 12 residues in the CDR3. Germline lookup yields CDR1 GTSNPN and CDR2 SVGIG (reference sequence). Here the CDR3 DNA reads TGTGCTTACTTCGTTGGGAGGGGAGGCTACACCTTC. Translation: CAYFVGRGGYTF. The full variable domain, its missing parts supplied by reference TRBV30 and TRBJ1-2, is SQTIHQWPATLVQPVGSPLSLECTVEGTSNPNLYWYRQAAGRGLQLLFYSVGIGQISSEVPQNLSASRPQDRQFILSSKKLLLSDSGFYLCAYFVGRGGYTFGSGTRLTVV.

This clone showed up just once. The CDR3 protein is CATSRGLVYEQYF. CDR3 nucleotides: TGTGCCACCAGCAGAGGACTAGTCTACGAGCAGTACTTC. The chain employs TRBV15 and TRBJ2-7; tentatively, D is TRBD2 (6 bases). The germline V gene has CDR1 LNHNV and CDR2 YYDKDF (reference sequence). Trimming left V 1 base short and J 3 bases short, with 7 bases between. This CDR3 is 13 amino acids long.

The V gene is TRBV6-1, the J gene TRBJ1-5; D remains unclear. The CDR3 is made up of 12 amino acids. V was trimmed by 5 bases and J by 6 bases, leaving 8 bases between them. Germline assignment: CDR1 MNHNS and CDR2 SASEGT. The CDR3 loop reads CASSSPGQPQHF. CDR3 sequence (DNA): TGTGCCAGCAGTTCTCCGGGTCAGCCCCAGCATTTT.

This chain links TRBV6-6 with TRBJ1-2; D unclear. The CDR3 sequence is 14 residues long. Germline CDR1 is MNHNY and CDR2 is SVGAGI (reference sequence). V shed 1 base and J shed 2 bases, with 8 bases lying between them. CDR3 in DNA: TGTGCCAGCAGTTACTTCCCAGGCAACTATGGCTACACCTTC. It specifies CASSYFPGNYGYTF.

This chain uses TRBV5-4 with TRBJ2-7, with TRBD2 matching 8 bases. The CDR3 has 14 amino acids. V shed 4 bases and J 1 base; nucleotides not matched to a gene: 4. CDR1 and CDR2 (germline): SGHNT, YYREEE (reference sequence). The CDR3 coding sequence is TGTGCCAGCAGCGTCGTAGCGGGATCCTACGAGCAGTACTTC. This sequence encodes CASSVVAGSYEQYF.

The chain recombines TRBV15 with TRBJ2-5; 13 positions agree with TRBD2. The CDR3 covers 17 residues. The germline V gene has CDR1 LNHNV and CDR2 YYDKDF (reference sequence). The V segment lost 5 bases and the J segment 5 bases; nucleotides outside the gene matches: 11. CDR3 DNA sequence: TGTGCCACCAGCCCAACTAGCGGGAGGGCCTTCGGGGAGACCCAGTACTTC. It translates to CATSPTSGRAFGETQYF.

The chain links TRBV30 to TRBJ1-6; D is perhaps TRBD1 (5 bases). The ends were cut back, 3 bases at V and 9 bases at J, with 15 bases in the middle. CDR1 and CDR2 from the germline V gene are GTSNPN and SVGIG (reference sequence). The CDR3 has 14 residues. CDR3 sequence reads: CAWRLGRAASPLHF. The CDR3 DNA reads TGTGCCTGGAGGCTTGGCAGGGCGGCTTCACCCCTCCACTTT.

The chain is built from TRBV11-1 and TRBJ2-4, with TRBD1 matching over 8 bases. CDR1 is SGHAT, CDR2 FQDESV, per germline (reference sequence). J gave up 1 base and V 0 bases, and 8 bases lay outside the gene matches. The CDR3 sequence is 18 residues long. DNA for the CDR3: TGTGCCAGCAGCTTAGCGGGGGGACAGGTCGCGGCCAAAAACATTCAGTACTTC. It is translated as CASSLAGGQVAAKNIQYF.

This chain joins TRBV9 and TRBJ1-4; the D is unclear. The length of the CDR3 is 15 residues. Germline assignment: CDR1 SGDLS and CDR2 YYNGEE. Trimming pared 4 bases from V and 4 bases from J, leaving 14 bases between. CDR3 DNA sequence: TGTGCCAGCAGCTCCCAGTCAAGCGTTAATGAAAAACTGTTTTTT. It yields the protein CASSSQSSVNEKLFF. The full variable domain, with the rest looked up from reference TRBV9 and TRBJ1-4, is DSGVTQTPKHLITATGQRVTLRCSPRSGDLSVYWYQQSLDQGLQFLIQYYNGEERAKGNILERFSAQQFPDLHSELNLSSLELGDSALYFCASSSQSSVNEKLFFGSGTQLSVL.

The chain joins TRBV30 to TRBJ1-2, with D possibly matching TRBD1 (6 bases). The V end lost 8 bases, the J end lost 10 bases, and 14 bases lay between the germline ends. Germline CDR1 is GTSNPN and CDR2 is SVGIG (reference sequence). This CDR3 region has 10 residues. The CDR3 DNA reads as TGTGCCGGAGGGGGGGGGTACTACACCTTC. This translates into CAGGGGYYTF.

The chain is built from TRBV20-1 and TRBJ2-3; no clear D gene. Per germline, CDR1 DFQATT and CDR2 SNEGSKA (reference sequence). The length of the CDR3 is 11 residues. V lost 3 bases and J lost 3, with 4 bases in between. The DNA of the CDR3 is TGCAGTGCTAGCGGGACAGATACGCAGTATTTT. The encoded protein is CSASGTDTQYF.

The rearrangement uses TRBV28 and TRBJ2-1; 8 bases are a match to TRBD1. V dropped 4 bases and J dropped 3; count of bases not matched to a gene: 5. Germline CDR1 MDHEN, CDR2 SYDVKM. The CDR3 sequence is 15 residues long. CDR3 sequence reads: CASSYPGGGYNEQFF. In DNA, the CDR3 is TGTGCCAGCAGTTACCCAGGGGGCGGCTACAATGAGCAGTTCTTC.

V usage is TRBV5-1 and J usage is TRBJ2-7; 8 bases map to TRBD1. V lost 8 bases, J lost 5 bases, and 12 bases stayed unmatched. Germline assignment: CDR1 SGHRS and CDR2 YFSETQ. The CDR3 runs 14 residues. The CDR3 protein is CASAISGGVHEQYF. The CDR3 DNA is TGCGCCAGTGCCATATCAGGGGGCGTCCACGAGCAGTACTTC.

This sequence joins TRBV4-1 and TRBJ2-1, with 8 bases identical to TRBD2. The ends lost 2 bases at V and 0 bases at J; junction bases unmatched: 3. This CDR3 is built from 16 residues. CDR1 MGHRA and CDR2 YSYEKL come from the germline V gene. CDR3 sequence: CASSQQLAASYNEQFF. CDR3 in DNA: TGCGCCAGCAGCCAACAACTAGCGGCCTCCTACAATGAGCAGTTCTTC.

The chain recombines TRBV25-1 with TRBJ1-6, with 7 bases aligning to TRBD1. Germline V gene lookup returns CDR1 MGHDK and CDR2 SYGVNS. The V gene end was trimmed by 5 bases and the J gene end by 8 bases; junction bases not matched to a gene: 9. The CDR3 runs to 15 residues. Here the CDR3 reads CASSRGQTNYSPLHF. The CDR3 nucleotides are TGTGCCAGCAGTCGGGGACAGACCAACTATTCACCCCTCCACTTT.

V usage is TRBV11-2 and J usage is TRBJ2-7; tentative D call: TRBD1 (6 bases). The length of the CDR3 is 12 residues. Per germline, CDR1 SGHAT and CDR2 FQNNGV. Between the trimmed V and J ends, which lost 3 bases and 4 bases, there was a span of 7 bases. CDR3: CASSLDSYEQYF. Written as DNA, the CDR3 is TGTGCCAGCAGCTTGGACAGTTACGAGCAGTACTTC.

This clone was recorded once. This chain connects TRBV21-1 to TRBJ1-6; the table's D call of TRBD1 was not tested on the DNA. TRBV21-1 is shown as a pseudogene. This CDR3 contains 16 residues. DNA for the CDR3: TGTGCCAGCAGGCGACAGGGTAGCTCCTATAATTCACCCCTCCACTTT. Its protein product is CASRRQGSSYNSPLHF.

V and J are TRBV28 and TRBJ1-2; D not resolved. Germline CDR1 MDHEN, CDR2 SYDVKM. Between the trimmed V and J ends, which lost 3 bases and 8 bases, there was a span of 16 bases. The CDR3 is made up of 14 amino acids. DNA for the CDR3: TGTGCCAGCAGTTTGAGTGCGGGGTCTATCGGCTACACCTTC. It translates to CASSLSAGSIGYTF.

CDR3 sequence: CAWSPLPTGRQYF. The CDR3 nucleotides read TGTGCCTGGAGTCCCCTGCCGACAGGGAGGCAGTATTTT. The chain links TRBV30 to TRBJ2-3, with 7 positions matching TRBD1. The CDR3 is made up of 13 amino acids. The germline gives CDR1 GTSNPN, CDR2 SVGIG (reference sequence). The V gene end was trimmed by 2 bases and the J gene end by 11 bases; junction bases not matched to a gene: 10.

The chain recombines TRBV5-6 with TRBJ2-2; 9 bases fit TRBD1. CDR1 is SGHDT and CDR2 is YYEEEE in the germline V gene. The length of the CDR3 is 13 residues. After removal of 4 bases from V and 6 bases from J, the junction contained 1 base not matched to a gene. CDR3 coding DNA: TGTGCCAGCAGCCGGACAGGGGCCGGGGAGCTGTTTTTT. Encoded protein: CASSRTGAGELFF. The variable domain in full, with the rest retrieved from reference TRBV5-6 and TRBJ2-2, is DAGVTQSPTHLIKTRGQQVTLRCSPKSGHDTVSWYQQALGQGPQFIFQYYEEEERQRGNFPDRFSGHQFPNYSSELNVNALLLGDSALYLCASSRTGAGELFFGEGSRLTVL.

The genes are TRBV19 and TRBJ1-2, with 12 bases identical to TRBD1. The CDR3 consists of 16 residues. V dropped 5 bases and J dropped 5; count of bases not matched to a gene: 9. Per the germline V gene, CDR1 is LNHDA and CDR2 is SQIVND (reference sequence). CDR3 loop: CASSVTGTGGSYGYTF. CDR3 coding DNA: TGTGCCAGTAGTGTTACCGGGACAGGGGGCAGTTATGGCTACACCTTC.

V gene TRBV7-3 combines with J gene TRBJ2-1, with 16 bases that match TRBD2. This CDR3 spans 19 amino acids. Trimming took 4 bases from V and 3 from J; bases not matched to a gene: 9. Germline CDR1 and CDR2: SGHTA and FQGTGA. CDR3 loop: CASSSPGTSGRANYNEQFF. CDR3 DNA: TGTGCCAGCAGCTCACCCGGGACTAGCGGGAGGGCCAACTACAATGAGCAGTTCTTC.

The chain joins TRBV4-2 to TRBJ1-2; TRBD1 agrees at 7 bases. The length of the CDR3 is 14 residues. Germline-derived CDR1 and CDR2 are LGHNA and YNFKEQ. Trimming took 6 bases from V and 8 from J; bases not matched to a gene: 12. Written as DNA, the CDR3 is TGTGCCAGCAGTTCCGACAGGGACCGAGAAGGCTACACCTTC. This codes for CASSSDRDREGYTF.